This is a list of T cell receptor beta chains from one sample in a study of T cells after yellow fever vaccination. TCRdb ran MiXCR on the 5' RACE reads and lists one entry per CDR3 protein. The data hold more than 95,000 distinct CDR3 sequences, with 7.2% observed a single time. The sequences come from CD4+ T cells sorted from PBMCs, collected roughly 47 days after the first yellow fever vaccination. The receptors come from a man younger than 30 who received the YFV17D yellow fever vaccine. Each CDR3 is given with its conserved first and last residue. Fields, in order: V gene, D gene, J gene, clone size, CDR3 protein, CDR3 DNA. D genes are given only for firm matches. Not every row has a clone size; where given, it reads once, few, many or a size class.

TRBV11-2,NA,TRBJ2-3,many,CASCSGGDTQYF,TGTGCCAGCTGCTCCGGCGGGGATACGCAGTATTTT
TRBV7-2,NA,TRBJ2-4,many,CASSLLGAKNIQYF,TGTGCCAGCAGCTTACTAGGGGCCAAAAACATTCAGTACTTC
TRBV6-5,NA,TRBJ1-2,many,CASRAGHGYTF,TGTGCCAGCAGAGCGGGTCATGGCTACACCTTC
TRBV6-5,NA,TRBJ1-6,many,CASSFGRRNSPLHF,TGTGCCAGCAGTTTCGGACGGCGAAATTCACCCCTCCACTTT
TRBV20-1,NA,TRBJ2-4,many,CSAEGGVANIQYF,TGCAGTGCGGAGGGGGGGGTAGCGAACATTCAGTACTTC
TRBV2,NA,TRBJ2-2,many,CASREQAYTGELFF,TGTGCCAGCAGGGAACAGGCATACACCGGGGAGCTGTTTTTT
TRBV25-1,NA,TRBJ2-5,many,CASAREPALYGETQYF,TGTGCCAGTGCGAGGGAGCCCGCACTGTATGGGGAGACCCAGTACTTC
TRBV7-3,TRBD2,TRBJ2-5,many,CASSSGLAGQMGETQYF,TGTGCCAGCAGCTCCGGACTAGCGGGGCAGATGGGGGAGACCCAGTACTTC
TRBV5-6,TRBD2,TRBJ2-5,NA,CAGSYRLAGGYETQYF,TGTGCCGGCAGCTACCGACTAGCGGGGGGCTACGAGACCCAGTACTTC
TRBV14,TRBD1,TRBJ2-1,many,CASSRQGNNEQFF,TGTGCCAGCAGCAGACAGGGGAACAATGAGCAGTTCTTC
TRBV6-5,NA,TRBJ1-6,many,CASSYVGSGDSPLHF,TGTGCCAGCAGTTACGTGGGCAGTGGGGATTCACCCCTCCACTTT
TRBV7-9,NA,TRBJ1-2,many,CASSYRSLYGYTF,TGTGCCAGCAGCTATCGGTCCCTCTATGGCTACACCTTC
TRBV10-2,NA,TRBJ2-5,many,CASTLGGETQYF,TGCGCCAGCACTTTAGGTGGAGAGACCCAGTACTTC
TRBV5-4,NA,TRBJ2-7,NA,CASSLGLENIYEQYF,TGTGCCAGCAGCTTGGGGCTGGAGAATATCTACGAGCAGTACTTC
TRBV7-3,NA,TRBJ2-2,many,CASSLSRGPGELFF,TGTGCCAGCAGCTTAAGTCGGGGGCCCGGGGAGCTGTTTTTT
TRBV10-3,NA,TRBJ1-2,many,CAISETQGPEANYGYTF,TGTGCCATCAGTGAGACCCAGGGTCCCGAAGCTAACTATGGCTACACCTTC
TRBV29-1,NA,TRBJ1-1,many,CSVETLTGRATEAFF,TGCAGCGTTGAAACCTTAACAGGGCGGGCCACTGAAGCTTTCTTT
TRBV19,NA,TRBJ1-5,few,CASSRGDYQQPQHF,TGTGCCAGTAGCAGGGGTGATTACCAACAGCCCCAGCATTTT
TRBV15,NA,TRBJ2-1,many,CATSRGVVGNEQFF,TGTGCCACCAGCAGAGGGGTGGTTGGCAATGAGCAGTTCTTC
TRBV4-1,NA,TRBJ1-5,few,CASRPGLRNYSNQPQHF,TGCGCCAGCCGTCCGGGACTCCGGAACTATAGCAATCAGCCCCAGCATTTT
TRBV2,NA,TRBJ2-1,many,CASSVTWSEQFF,TGTGCCAGCAGCGTAACCTGGTCTGAGCAGTTCTTC
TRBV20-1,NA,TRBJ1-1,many,CSALVEEYKAFF,TGCAGTGCCCTAGTAGAGGAATACAAAGCTTTCTTT
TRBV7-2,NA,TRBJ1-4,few,CASSLSVGSMFF,TGTGCCAGCAGCTTATCCGTCGGCAGTATGTTTTTT
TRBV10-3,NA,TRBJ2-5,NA,CAIKTDGWETQYF,TGTGCCATAAAGACAGATGGGTGGGAGACCCAGTACTTC
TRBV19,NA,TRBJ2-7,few,CASSRDHSYEQYF,TGTGCCAGTAGTAGGGACCACTCCTACGAGCAGTACTTC
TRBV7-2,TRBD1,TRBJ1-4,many,CASSGQGWGEKLFF,TGTGCCAGCAGCGGACAGGGGTGGGGTGAAAAACTGTTTTTT
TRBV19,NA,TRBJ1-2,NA,CASKDSPIYGYTF,TGTGCCAGTAAGGACAGCCCTATCTATGGCTACACCTTC
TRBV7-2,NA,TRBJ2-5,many,CASSLTAIYQETQYF,TGTGCCAGCAGCTTAACCGCCATCTACCAAGAGACCCAGTACTTC
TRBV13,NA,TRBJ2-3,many,CASSQRSTDTQYF,TGTGCCAGCAGCCAAAGATCCACAGATACGCAGTATTTT
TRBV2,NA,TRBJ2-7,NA,CASSGYLRGDSYEQYF,TGTGCCAGCAGTGGATACTTGAGGGGGGACTCCTACGAGCAGTACTTC
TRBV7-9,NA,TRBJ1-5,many,CASSLDLGGGFQPQHF,TGTGCCAGCAGCTTAGACTTGGGGGGCGGTTTTCAGCCCCAGCATTTT
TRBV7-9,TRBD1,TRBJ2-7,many,CASSSGQGNYEQYF,TGTGCCAGCAGCTCCGGACAGGGTAATTACGAGCAGTACTTC
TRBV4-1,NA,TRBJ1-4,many,CASSQDGRAGATNEKLFF,TGCGCCAGCAGCCAAGATGGCAGGGCGGGTGCAACTAATGAAAAACTGTTTTTT
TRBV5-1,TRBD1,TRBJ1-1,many,CASSLGGLETEAFF,TGCGCCAGCAGCTTAGGGGGCTTGGAGACTGAAGCTTTCTTT
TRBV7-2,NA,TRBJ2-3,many,CASSLAGGFGTDTQYF,TGTGCCAGCAGCCTCGCGGGCGGGTTCGGCACAGATACGCAGTATTTT
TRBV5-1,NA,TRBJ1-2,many,CASSPDDGGAGYTF,TGCGCCAGCAGCCCAGACGACGGGGGGGCTGGCTACACCTTC
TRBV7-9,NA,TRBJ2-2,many,CASSLAWGAENTGELFF,TGTGCCAGCAGCTTAGCGTGGGGGGCAGAGAACACCGGGGAGCTGTTTTTT
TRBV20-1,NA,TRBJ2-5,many,CSARKGGARETQYF,TGCAGTGCTAGGAAGGGGGGGGCCCGAGAGACCCAGTACTTC
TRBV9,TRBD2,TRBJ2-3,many,CASSALGLAVTDTQYF,TGTGCCAGCAGCGCCTTAGGACTAGCGGTTACAGATACGCAGTATTTT
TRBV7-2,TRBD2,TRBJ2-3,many,CASSGQRGGTDTQYF,TGTGCCAGCAGTGGCCAGCGGGGGGGCACAGATACGCAGTATTTT
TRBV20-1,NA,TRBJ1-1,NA,CSASGGIVNTEAFF,TGCAGTGCTAGTGGTGGCATCGTGAACACTGAAGCTTTCTTT